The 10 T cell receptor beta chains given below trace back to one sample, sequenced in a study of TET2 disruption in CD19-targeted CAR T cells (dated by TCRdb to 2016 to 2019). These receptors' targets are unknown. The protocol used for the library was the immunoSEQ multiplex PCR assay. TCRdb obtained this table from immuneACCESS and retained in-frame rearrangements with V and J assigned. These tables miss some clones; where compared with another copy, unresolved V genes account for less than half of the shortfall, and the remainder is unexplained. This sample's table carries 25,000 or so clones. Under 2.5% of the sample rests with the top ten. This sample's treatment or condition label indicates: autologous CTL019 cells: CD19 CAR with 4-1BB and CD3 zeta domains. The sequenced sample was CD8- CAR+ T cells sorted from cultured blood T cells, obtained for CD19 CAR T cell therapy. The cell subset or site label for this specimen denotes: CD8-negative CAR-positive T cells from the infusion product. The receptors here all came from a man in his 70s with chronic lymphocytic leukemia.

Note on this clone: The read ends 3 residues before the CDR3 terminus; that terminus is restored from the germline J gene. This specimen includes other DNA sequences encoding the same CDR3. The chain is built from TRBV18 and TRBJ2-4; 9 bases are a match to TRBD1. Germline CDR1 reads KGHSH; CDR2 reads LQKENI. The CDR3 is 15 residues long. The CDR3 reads CASSPDRGRNQPQYF. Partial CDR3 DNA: TGTGCCAGCTCACCGGACAGGGGAAGAAATCAGCCT.

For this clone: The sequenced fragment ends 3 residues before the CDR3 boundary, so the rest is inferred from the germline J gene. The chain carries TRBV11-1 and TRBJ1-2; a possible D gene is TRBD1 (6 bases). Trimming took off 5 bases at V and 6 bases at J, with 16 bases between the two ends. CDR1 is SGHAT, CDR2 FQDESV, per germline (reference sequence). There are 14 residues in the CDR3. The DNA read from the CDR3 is TGTGCCAGCAGCCAAGCCCCAGGGGTCGATGGC. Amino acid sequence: CASSQAPGVDG. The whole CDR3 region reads CASSQAPGVDGYTF.

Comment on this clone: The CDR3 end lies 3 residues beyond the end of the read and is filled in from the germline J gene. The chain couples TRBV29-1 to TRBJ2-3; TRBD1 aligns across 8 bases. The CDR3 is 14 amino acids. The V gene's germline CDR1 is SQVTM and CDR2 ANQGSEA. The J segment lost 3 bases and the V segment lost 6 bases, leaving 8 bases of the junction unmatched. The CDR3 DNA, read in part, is TGCAGCGTCTCAGGGGGCGAGGTGACAGATACG. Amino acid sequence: CSVSGGEVTDT. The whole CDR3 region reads CSVSGGEVTDTQYF.

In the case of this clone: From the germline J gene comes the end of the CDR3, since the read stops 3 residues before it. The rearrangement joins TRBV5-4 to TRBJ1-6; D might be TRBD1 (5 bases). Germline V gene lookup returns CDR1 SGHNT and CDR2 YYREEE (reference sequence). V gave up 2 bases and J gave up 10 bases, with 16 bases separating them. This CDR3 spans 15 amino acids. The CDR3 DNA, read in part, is TGTGCCAGCAGCTTTGTCGACCAGTCAGGGTCACCC. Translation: CASSFVDQSGSP. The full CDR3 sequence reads CASSFVDQSGSPLHF.

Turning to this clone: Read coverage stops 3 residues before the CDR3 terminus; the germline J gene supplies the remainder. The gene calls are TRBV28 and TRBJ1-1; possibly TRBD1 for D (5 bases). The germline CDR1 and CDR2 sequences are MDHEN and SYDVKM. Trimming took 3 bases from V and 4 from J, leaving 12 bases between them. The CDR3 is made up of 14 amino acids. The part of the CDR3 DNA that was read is TGTGCCAGCAGTTTGGAGAAGGGGAGCACTGAA. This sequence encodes CASSLEKGSTE. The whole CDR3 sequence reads CASSLEKGSTEAFF.

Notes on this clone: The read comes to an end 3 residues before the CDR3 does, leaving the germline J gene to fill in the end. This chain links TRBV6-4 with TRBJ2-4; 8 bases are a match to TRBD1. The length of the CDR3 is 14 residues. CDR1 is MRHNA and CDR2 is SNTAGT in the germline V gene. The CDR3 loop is CASSASQGGYGQYF. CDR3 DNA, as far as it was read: TGTGCCAGCAGTGCCTCACAGGGGGGCTATGGT.

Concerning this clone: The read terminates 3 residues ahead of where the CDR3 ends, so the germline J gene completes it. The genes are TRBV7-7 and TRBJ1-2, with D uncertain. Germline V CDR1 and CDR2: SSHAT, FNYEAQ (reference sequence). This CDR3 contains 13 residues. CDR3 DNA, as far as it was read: TGTGCCAGCAGCTTAGACAACACAGATACC. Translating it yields CASSLDNTDT. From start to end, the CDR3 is CASSLDNTDTYTF.

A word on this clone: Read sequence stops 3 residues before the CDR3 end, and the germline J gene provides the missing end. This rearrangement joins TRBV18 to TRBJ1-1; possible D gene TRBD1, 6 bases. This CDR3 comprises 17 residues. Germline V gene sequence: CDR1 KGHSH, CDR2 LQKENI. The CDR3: CASSPPVSGGRTDTAFF. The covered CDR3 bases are TGTGCCAGCTCACCACCGGTAAGCGGGGGGCGCACAGATACG.

The CDR3 sequence is CSARADSEAFF. CDR3 DNA, as far as it was read: TGCAGTGCTAGAGCGGACAGTGAA. The chain links TRBV20-1 to TRBJ1-1; weak D call: TRBD1 (6 bases). The read halts 3 residues ahead of the CDR3 end, with the missing end drawn from the germline J gene. Between the trimmed V and J ends, which lost 1 base and 7 bases, there was a span of 7 bases. Germline V gives CDR1 DFQATT, CDR2 SNEGSKA (reference sequence). This CDR3 region has 11 residues.

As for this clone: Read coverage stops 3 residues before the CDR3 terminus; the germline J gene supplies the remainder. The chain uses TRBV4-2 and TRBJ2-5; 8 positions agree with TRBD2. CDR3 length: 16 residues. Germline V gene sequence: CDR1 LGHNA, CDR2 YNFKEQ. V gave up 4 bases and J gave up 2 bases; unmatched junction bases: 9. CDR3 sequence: CASSPVIAGFQETQYF. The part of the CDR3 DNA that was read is TGTGCCAGCAGCCCCGTGATAGCGGGGTTTCAAGAGACC.